Listed below are T cell receptor beta chains from one sample, sequenced in a study of cytomegalovirus exposure and HLA in healthy donors. Clones were read by immunoSEQ multiplex PCR, and TCRdb kept only the in-frame ones, dropping some. This table has hundreds of thousands of clones, 60% to 85% appearing once. The sequencing input was PBMCs. The receptors originated from a man aged 35 to 55 in good health and CMV-seronegative. CDR3s include the opening cysteine and the closing phenylalanine or tryptophan.

V gene	J gene	CDR3 protein
TRBV7-9	TRBJ2-5	CSSSLTGGYLETQYF
TRBV6-6	TRBJ1-5	CASSYSPGGNQPQHF
TRBV7-2	TRBJ2-3	CASSQGLAPDTQYF
TRBV9	TRBJ2-2	CASSVRTGGTGELFF
TRBV5-4	TRBJ2-7	CASSPTLGAFYEQYF
TRBV4-2	TRBJ2-7	CASSHSGTDSYEQYF
TRBV5-4	TRBJ2-3	CASSISGGAPDTQYF
TRBV10-3	TRBJ1-3	CAISEGLTGVATGNTIYF
TRBV18	TRBJ1-1	CASSPMTATEAFF
TRBV4-3	TRBJ2-3	CASSREIGADTDTQYF
TRBV27	TRBJ2-1	CASRLSGSYNEQFF
TRBV5-1	TRBJ2-3	CASSLFPADTQYF
TRBV7-9	TRBJ1-1	CASTPVRQGANTEAFF
TRBV18	TRBJ1-1	CASLVRNREAFF
TRBV9	TRBJ2-1	CASSVTGVNEQFF
TRBV7-2	TRBJ2-5	CASSWSSLQETQYF
TRBV10-3	TRBJ2-7	CAIRGTAGEQYF
TRBV5-8	TRBJ2-5	CASSPGTSGRGETQYF
TRBV7-8	TRBJ1-1	CASSFINRGGNTEAFF
TRBV5-4	TRBJ1-1	CASSLAHMNTEAFF
TRBV4-1	TRBJ2-2	CASSHTMGPGELFF
TRBV30	TRBJ1-4	CAWSVQGRNEKLFF
TRBV2	TRBJ1-4	CASKREWDEKLFF
TRBV10-3	TRBJ2-7	CAISGKLAGTYEQYF
TRBV27	TRBJ1-5	CASSFYSNQPQHF
TRBV7-2	TRBJ2-2	CASSQTSFRSEELFF
TRBV11-1	TRBJ2-3	CASSPTSGRSDTQYF
TRBV12-5	TRBJ2-2	CASGRPGELFF
TRBV28	TRBJ1-4	CASSPLTGGIEKLFF
TRBV28	TRBJ2-7	CASSYPLAIVASYEQYF
TRBV27	TRBJ1-1	CASSLGIGGASTEAFF
TRBV19	TRBJ2-5	CASSIRLAGGETQYF
TRBV5-4	TRBJ1-2	CASSLVAGDNYGYTF
TRBV6-5	TRBJ2-2	CASSSYRDSTGELFF